Presented here are 19 T cell receptor beta chains from one specimen sequenced in a study of OX40 agonist ivuxolimab in advanced cancers. Clones were sequenced by immunoSEQ multiplex PCR, and TCRdb holds only the in-frame ones, with some missing. The table lists about 51,000 clones, around nine tenths of them singletons. This specimen consisted of CD4+ or CD8+ T cells sorted from blood, obtained in a trial of the OX40 agonist ivuxolimab. The receptor source for this set is an adult with an advanced solid tumor such as melanoma, head and neck, liver or kidney cancer.

This clone was recorded only once. This rearrangement joins TRBV21-1 to TRBJ2-3; TRBD1, the D gene given by the table, was not confirmed from the DNA. TRBV21-1 is assigned pseudogene status. The CDR3 sequence is 16 residues long. For the CDR3, the DNA is TGTGCCAGCAGCTCTAACTTCAGGGGCCCCACAGATACGCAGTATTTT. Translated, it gives CASSSNFRGPTDTQYF.

V is TRBV5-8 and J is TRBJ2-4; no clear D. This CDR3 is built from 12 residues. With 0 bases removed from V and 10 bases from J, the gap between germline ends came to 8 bases. The germline gives CDR1 SGHTS, CDR2 YDEGEE. The CDR3 nucleotides read TGTGCCAGCAGCTTGGACTTGGGAATTCAGTACTTC. Residues: CASSLDLGIQYF.

The rearrangement uses TRBV18 and TRBJ1-2; TRBD1 matches at 9 bases. Per the germline V gene, CDR1 is KGHSH and CDR2 is LQKENI. The CDR3 length is 15 residues. The ends lost 1 base at V and 4 bases at J; junction bases unmatched: 4. The CDR3 DNA follows: TGTGCCAGCTCACCACGACAGGGGGAGGCCTATGGCTACACCTTC. Translating gives CASSPRQGEAYGYTF.

The chain carries TRBV10-3 and TRBJ2-3; 9 nucleotides agree with TRBD2. V shed 5 bases and J 5 bases; nucleotides not matched to a gene: 11. The CDR3 extends over 16 amino acids. Germline CDR1 reads ENHRY; CDR2 reads SYGVKD. CDR3 DNA: TGTGCCATCAGTATAGTAGCGGGAGACCTTGTAGATACGCAGTATTTT. Amino acid sequence: CAISIVAGDLVDTQYF.

The chain combines TRBV10-1 with TRBJ2-3, with D hard to call. This CDR3 region has 15 residues. With 2 bases removed from V and 4 bases from J, the gap between germline ends came to 13 bases. Germline V gene data show CDR1 as WNHNN and CDR2 as SYGVQD (reference sequence). The CDR3 is CASSEDRTQSDTQYF. The CDR3 nucleotides are TGCGCCAGCAGTGAGGACCGTACCCAGTCAGATACGCAGTATTTT.

This clone has a single count. V and J are TRBV7-9 and TRBJ1-2; no reliable D call. Trimming removed 5 bases from V and 4 bases from J, with 20 bases in between. Germline CDR1 is SEHNR and CDR2 is FQNEAQ (reference sequence). The CDR3 runs 16 residues. In nucleotides, the CDR3 is TGTGCCAGCAGCATAAGAGGACGGCACCTTGCCTATGGCTACACCTTC. Amino acid sequence: CASSIRGRHLAYGYTF. Looking up the rest from reference TRBV7-9 and TRBJ1-2 gives the full variable domain: DTGVSQNPRHKITKRGQNVTFRCDPISEHNRLYWYRQTLGQGPEFLTYFQNEAQLEKSRLLSDRFSAERPKGSFSTLEIQRTEQGDSAMYLCASSIRGRHLAYGYTFGSGTRLTVV.

This chain connects TRBV30 to TRBJ2-1; the match to TRBD1 covers 10 bases. The CDR3 totals 14 residues. V lost 3 bases and J lost 4; bases outside the gene matches: 3. The germline CDR1 and CDR2 sequences are GTSNPN and SVGIG (reference sequence). The CDR3 is CAWRGQGSYNEQFF. The CDR3 coding sequence is TGTGCCTGGAGGGGACAGGGGTCATACAATGAGCAGTTCTTC.

This clone occurred a few times. The V and J genes are TRBV18 and TRBJ1-2, with D uncertain. Trimming took off 3 bases at V and 4 bases at J, with 15 bases between the two ends. This CDR3 has 15 residues. Per the germline V gene, CDR1 is KGHSH and CDR2 is LQKENI. The CDR3 sequence is CASSPRGQEAYGYTF. The CDR3, as DNA: TGTGCCAGCTCACCCCGAGGGCAGGAGGCCTATGGCTACACCTTC. The variable domain in full, completed from reference TRBV18 and TRBJ1-2, reads NAGVMQNPRHLVRRRGQEARLRCSPMKGHSHVYWYRQLPEEGLKFMVYLQKENIIDESGMPKERFSAEFPKEGPSILRIQQVVRGDSAAYFCASSPRGQEAYGYTFGSGTRLTVV.

The chain is built from TRBV6-5 and TRBJ2-5; maybe TRBD2 (5 bases). The CDR3 is made up of 12 amino acids. V was clipped by 6 bases and J by 7 bases, with 12 bases between them. CDR1 is MNHEY and CDR2 is SVGAGI in the germline V gene. CDR3 protein: CASSRARGTQYF. CDR3 bases: TGTGCCAGCAGCCGTGCCCGGGGGACCCAGTACTTC.

The chain employs TRBV7-3 and TRBJ1-4; D ambiguous. Trimming shortened V by 5 bases and J by 0 bases, and 10 bases separated the two germline ends. CDR1 is SGHTA, CDR2 FQGTGA, per germline. The CDR3 loop spans 15 amino acids. The CDR3 coding sequence is TGTGCCAGCAGCCTCCAGGTCGCAACTAATGAAAAACTGTTTTTT. Amino acid sequence: CASSLQVATNEKLFF.

On this clone: One end of the junction does not line up with germline, which may come from a read error. The chain recombines TRBV30 with TRBJ1-1; 9 bases are shared with TRBD1. This CDR3 comprises 13 residues. Germline-derived CDR1 and CDR2 are GTSNPN and SVGIG (reference sequence). DNA of the CDR3: TGTACCTGGAGTGTAGGGACAGGGCATGAAGCTTTCTTT. This translates into CTWSVGTGHEAFF.

The chain combines TRBV28 with TRBJ2-7; TRBD1 matches at 10 bases. The V and J ends lost 5 bases and 4 bases, in that order; junction bases with no gene match: 8. Per germline, CDR1 MDHEN and CDR2 SYDVKM. The CDR3 extends over 15 amino acids. The CDR3 sequence is CASSGADRGEYEQYF. Written as DNA, the CDR3 is TGTGCCAGCAGTGGGGCGGACAGGGGGGAATACGAGCAGTACTTC.

The chain uses TRBV9 and TRBJ2-6, with D perhaps being TRBD1 or TRBD2 (6 bases each). In germline, CDR1 is SGDLS, CDR2 YYNGEE. CDR3 length equals 16 residues. Trimming stripped 0 bases from V and 5 bases from J, with 12 bases between. CDR3 sequence reads: CASSVGPGAWANVLTF. DNA of the CDR3: TGTGCCAGCAGCGTAGGTCCGGGGGCGTGGGCCAACGTCCTGACTTTC.

The gene calls are TRBV6-5 and TRBJ1-1; no clear D gene. The CDR3 length is 14 residues. CDR1 is MNHEY, CDR2 SVGAGI, per germline. V was cut by 4 bases and J by 1 base, with 10 bases left in between. The CDR3 spells CASSSSVENTEAFF. The CDR3 bases are TGTGCCAGCAGTTCCTCGGTGGAGAACACTGAAGCTTTCTTT.

The chain recombines TRBV19 with TRBJ2-2; 8 bases fit TRBD2. V lost 6 bases and J lost 2; bases outside the gene matches: 5. The length of the CDR3 is 15 residues. Germline V CDR1 and CDR2: LNHDA, SQIVND (reference sequence). The CDR3 spells CASRTSGSNTGELFF. CDR3 bases: TGTGCCAGTAGAACTAGCGGAAGTAACACCGGGGAGCTGTTTTTT.

The V gene is TRBV28, the J gene TRBJ2-5, with D tentatively TRBD1 (10 bases). This CDR3 is 16 amino acids long. Germline V gene lookup returns CDR1 MDHEN and CDR2 SYDVKM. Trimming took off 5 bases at V and 4 bases at J, with 20 bases between the two ends. CDR3 bases: TGTGCCAGCAGTCTAGCGGGACAGGGGATCCCAGAGACCCAGTACTTC. Translating it yields CASSLAGQGIPETQYF.

V gene TRBV10-1 combines with J gene TRBJ2-6; D assignment may be TRBD1 or TRBD2 (5 bases each). CDR1 and CDR2 from the germline V gene are WNHNN and SYGVQD (reference sequence). V was trimmed by 6 bases and J by 0 bases, leaving 12 bases between them. This CDR3 has 16 residues. The CDR3 loop reads CASSRDRSSGANVLTF. The CDR3 DNA reads TGCGCCAGCAGCCGGGACCGTAGCTCTGGGGCCAACGTCCTGACTTTC.

The chain carries TRBV28 and TRBJ2-7; possible D gene TRBD2, 6 bases. The CDR3 covers 14 residues. The V and J ends lost 7 bases and 8 bases respectively, with 21 bases between them. CDR1 is MDHEN, CDR2 SYDVKM, per germline. The CDR3: CASTPVEAGSKQYF. In DNA form, the CDR3 reads TGTGCCAGCACCCCGGTGGAGGCGGGAAGCAAGCAGTACTTC. Full variable domain (remainder filled in from reference TRBV28 and TRBJ2-7): DVKVTQSSRYLVKRTGEKVFLECVQDMDHENMFWYRQDPGLGLRLIYFSYDVKMKEKGDIPEGYSVSREKKERFSLILESASTNQTSMYLCASTPVEAGSKQYFGPGTRLTVT.

The chain links TRBV7-8 to TRBJ2-7, with D uncertain. V was pared by 3 bases and J by 0 bases, with 9 bases between. Germline lookup yields CDR1 SGHVS and CDR2 FQNEAQ. CDR3 length equals 14 residues. The DNA of the CDR3 is TGTGCCAGCAGCTTGGGCGCGCTCTCCTACGAGCAGTACTTC. Translating it yields CASSLGALSYEQYF.